The 29 T cell receptor beta chains below were found in one sample sequenced in a study of early T cells in non-severe SARS-CoV-2 infection. MiXCR was run by TCRdb on the 5' RACE reads, yielding one entry per CDR3 protein. The sample has under 50,000 distinct CDR3 sequences, 5.6% seen once. Sequencing was done on a sample of whole blood. These receptors came from an adult who was a healthcare worker with PCR-confirmed SARS-CoV-2 infection or an uninfected control (not recorded which).

Many counts were recorded for this clonotype. The rearrangement uses TRBV19 and TRBJ2-2; D uncertain. In germline, CDR1 is LNHDA, CDR2 SQIVND (reference sequence). Trimming removed 4 bases from V and 3 bases from J, with 9 bases in between. The CDR3 extends over 14 amino acids. CDR3 DNA: TGTGCCAGTAGTAACGGGTTGGACACCGGGGAGCTGTTTTTT. Encoded protein: CASSNGLDTGELFF. The whole variable domain, filled in from reference TRBV19 and TRBJ2-2, reads DGGITQSPKYLFRKEGQNVTLSCEQNLNHDAMYWYRQDPGQGLRLIYYSQIVNDFQKGDIAEGYSVSREKKESFPLTVTSAQKNPTAFYLCASSNGLDTGELFFGEGSRLTVL.

This clonotype was seen many times. The chain carries TRBV6-5 and TRBJ1-1; D uncertain. CDR1 and CDR2 from the germline V gene are MNHEY and SVGAGI. The V end was cut by 0 bases, the J end by 4 bases, with 9 bases between. The CDR3 is 14 amino acids. The CDR3 protein is CASSYSHWGTEAFF. CDR3 DNA: TGTGCCAGCAGTTACTCTCATTGGGGCACTGAAGCTTTCTTT.

This clonotype was found many times. The V call is TRBV7-9, the J call TRBJ1-4; the D is unclear. In germline, CDR1 is SEHNR, CDR2 FQNEAQ (reference sequence). V was shortened by 5 bases and J by 0 bases, with 13 bases between the two germline ends. This CDR3 spans 16 amino acids. The CDR3 DNA reads as TGTGCCAGCAGCACGGGCTCCGCATCAACTAATGAAAAACTGTTTTTT. It translates to CASSTGSASTNEKLFF.

This clonotype showed up many times. This rearrangement joins TRBV4-1 to TRBJ2-7, with D unresolved. CDR1 and CDR2 from the germline V gene are MGHRA and YSYEKL. CDR3 length: 13 residues. Trimming shortened V by 3 bases and J by 6 bases, and 12 bases separated the two germline ends. In DNA, the CDR3 is TGCGCCAGCAGCCAGGATACCGGGCCCGAGCAGTACTTC. This encodes CASSQDTGPEQYF.

The rearrangement links TRBV7-6 to TRBJ2-2, with D possibly being TRBD2 (6 bases). The germline V gene encodes CDR1 SGHVS and CDR2 FNYEAQ. V gave up 1 base and J gave up 4 bases, with 10 bases separating them. The CDR3 is 15 residues long. CDR3 sequence (DNA): TGTGCCAGCAGCTTAGACATGCGGGGCACCGGGGAGCTGTTTTTT. Translation: CASSLDMRGTGELFF.

This clonotype was recorded at least ten times. The chain is built from TRBV4-2 and TRBJ1-2, with TRBD1 matching over 7 bases. V dropped 1 base and J dropped 6; count of bases not matched to a gene: 2. Germline assignment: CDR1 LGHNA and CDR2 YNFKEQ. CDR3 length: 13 amino acids. The CDR3 sequence: CASSQGGTDGYTF. CDR3 sequence (DNA): TGTGCCAGCAGCCAAGGGGGGACAGATGGCTACACCTTC.

This clonotype appeared many times. The chain joins TRBV18 to TRBJ1-1; D ambiguous. The germline gives CDR1 KGHSH, CDR2 LQKENI. V shed 2 bases and J shed 6 bases, with 13 bases lying between them. The CDR3 has 14 residues. The CDR3 region is CASSPETGIPEAFF. CDR3 nucleotide sequence: TGTGCCAGCTCACCAGAGACCGGTATCCCTGAAGCTTTCTTT.

In its sample, this clonotype was seen once. This could be a read error, since a much larger clone is one nucleotide away. V and J are TRBV20-1 and TRBJ1-6, with D perhaps TRBD1 (6 bases). The CDR3 extends over 14 amino acids. Trimming took 0 bases from V and 7 from J, leaving 10 bases between them. Germline CDR1 is DFQATT and CDR2 is SNEGSKA (reference sequence). CDR3 sequence reads: CSARDLTGNSPLHF. The CDR3 DNA is TGCAGTGCTAGAGATTTAACAGGGAATTCACCCCTCCACTTT.

This clonotype was recorded at least ten times. The V gene is TRBV30, the J gene TRBJ2-7; D not resolved. Germline lookup yields CDR1 GTSNPN and CDR2 SVGIG (reference sequence). The V end lost 0 bases, the J end lost 7 bases, and 10 bases lay between the germline ends. The CDR3 extends over 12 amino acids. Here the CDR3 reads CAWSVITGEQYF. The CDR3 bases are TGTGCCTGGAGTGTAATCACCGGGGAGCAGTACTTC.

The rearrangement uses TRBV10-2 and TRBJ2-1; D is possibly TRBD1 (5 bases). The CDR3 runs to 14 residues. V lost 8 bases to trimming and J lost 7 bases, with 18 bases between them. Germline lookup yields CDR1 WSHSY and CDR2 SAAADI. CDR3 residues: CASEENLGPNEQFF. The CDR3 bases are TGCGCCAGCGAAGAGAATTTGGGGCCGAATGAGCAGTTCTTC.

This clonotype was observed at least ten times. V usage is TRBV7-6 and J usage is TRBJ1-2, with 7 positions matching TRBD1. Looked up from germline, CDR1 is SGHVS and CDR2 is FNYEAQ. The CDR3 sequence is 15 residues long. Trimming removed 4 bases from V and 6 bases from J; junction bases left unmatched: 11. The CDR3 spells CASSSNIQGSNGYTF. Here the CDR3 DNA reads TGTGCCAGCAGCTCCAATATACAGGGGAGTAATGGCTACACCTTC.

The table lists this clonotype with a few counts. The CDR3 DNA reads TGTGCCAGCAGTTCCGCCGGGACAGATACGCAGTATTTT. Its protein is CASSSAGTDTQYF. The genes are TRBV7-9 and TRBJ2-3; unclear D gene. Germline values: CDR1 SEHNR, CDR2 FQNEAQ (reference sequence). The V end lost 6 bases, the J end lost 3 bases, and 10 bases lay between the germline ends. The CDR3 loop spans 13 amino acids.

This clonotype came up a few times. The CDR3 protein is CASSQDHRSLAGVTDTQYF. CDR3 coding DNA: TGTGCCAGCAGCCAAGATCATCGGAGTCTAGCGGGGGTCACAGATACGCAGTATTTT. The chain uses TRBV14 and TRBJ2-3; TRBD2 matches at 10 bases. The V gene end was trimmed by 0 bases and the J gene end by 2 bases; junction bases not matched to a gene: 11. Germline loops: CDR1 SGHDN, CDR2 FVKESK. The CDR3 length is 19 residues.

The rearrangement uses TRBV12-3 or TRBV12-4 and TRBJ2-7; D might be TRBD1 (5 bases). CDR3 size: 13 residues. V lost 3 bases to trimming and J lost 7 bases, with 13 bases between them. CDR3 region: CASSLNRPSEQYF. The CDR3 nucleotides read TGTGCCAGCAGTTTGAACAGGCCCTCGGAGCAGTACTTC.

This clonotype showed up many times. This sequence joins TRBV27 and TRBJ1-1, with unresolved D. This CDR3 comprises 14 residues. Germline CDR1 and CDR2: MNHEY and SMNVEV (reference sequence). Between the trimmed V and J ends, which lost 5 bases and 4 bases, there was a span of 14 bases. CDR3 DNA sequence: TGTGCCAGCAGTCACTACGGCAGGTTCACTGAAGCTTTCTTT. This codes for CASSHYGRFTEAFF.

The genes are TRBV5-1 and TRBJ1-1; 7 bases align to TRBD1. V shed 1 base and J 4 bases; nucleotides not matched to a gene: 10. CDR3 length: 16 amino acids. Germline values: CDR1 SGHRS, CDR2 YFSETQ. CDR3 nucleotide sequence: TGCGCCAGCAGCTTGTTCGACAGGGACAGCAGCACTGAAGCTTTCTTT. This encodes CASSLFDRDSSTEAFF.

This clonotype was detected ten times or more. The chain is built from TRBV28 and TRBJ2-7; D is possibly TRBD2 (6 bases). Germline CDR1 MDHEN, CDR2 SYDVKM. Deletions cut 8 bases from V and 5 bases from J, with 13 bases between. The CDR3 has 12 amino acids. CDR3 amino acids: CASGGFFNEQYF. The CDR3 nucleotides read TGTGCCAGCGGGGGGTTCTTCAACGAGCAGTACTTC.

In this sample, this clonotype turned up a few times. This chain connects TRBV11-2 to TRBJ1-6; D gene ambiguous. Between the trimmed V and J ends, which lost 4 bases and 14 bases, there was a span of 9 bases. Per germline, CDR1 SGHAT and CDR2 FQNNGV. This CDR3 region has 11 residues. This CDR3 is CASSSGRALHF. The CDR3 nucleotides read TGTGCCAGCAGCTCGGGGAGGGCCCTCCACTTT.

This clonotype was picked up a small number of times. The chain carries TRBV5-5 and TRBJ2-4; possible D gene TRBD1, 6 bases. This CDR3 comprises 16 residues. Germline V gene lookup returns CDR1 SGHKS and CDR2 YYEKEE (reference sequence). V shed 1 base and J shed 8 bases, with 19 bases lying between them. CDR3 region: CASSLLGRGAVDIQYF. CDR3 coding DNA: TGTGCCAGCAGCTTGCTTGGCAGGGGCGCAGTAGACATTCAGTACTTC.

There are many counts of this clonotype. The rearrangement links TRBV20-1 to TRBJ1-2; 7 bases fit TRBD1. The CDR3 contains 13 residues. CDR1 is DFQATT, CDR2 SNEGSKA, per germline (reference sequence). The CDR3 reads CRPQGDGTYGYTF. The CDR3 region has the DNA TGCAGGCCCCAGGGGGACGGAACTTATGGCTACACCTTC.

Only a few counts were recorded for this clonotype. This chain joins TRBV27 and TRBJ1-1, with 9 bases fitting TRBD1. Germline loops: CDR1 MNHEY, CDR2 SMNVEV (reference sequence). J lost 4 bases, V lost 3 bases, and 9 bases had no gene match. This CDR3 has 16 residues. The CDR3 bases are TGTGCCAGCAGTTTTGGGGGACAGGGAAAAGGCACTGAAGCTTTCTTT. It is translated as CASSFGGQGKGTEAFF.

This clonotype showed up just a few times. The chain couples TRBV20-1 to TRBJ2-2; possibly TRBD1 or TRBD2 for D (5 bases each). The germline V gene has CDR1 DFQATT and CDR2 SNEGSKA (reference sequence). Trimming removed 1 base from V and 6 bases from J, with 18 bases in between. CDR3 size: 16 residues. The CDR3 loop is CSARVVDLGTSGELFF. CDR3 DNA: TGCAGTGCTAGAGTAGTAGACCTGGGGACGTCCGGGGAGCTGTTTTTT.

This clonotype has just a few counts. This chain connects TRBV5-1 to TRBJ2-5; D may be TRBD2 (6 bases). The CDR3 has 14 amino acids. Germline loops: CDR1 SGHRS, CDR2 YFSETQ. V dropped 3 bases and J dropped 0 bases, with 9 bases sitting between them. As DNA, the CDR3 is TGCGCCAGCAGCTGGCGGGACCACCAAGAGACCCAGTACTTC. Translating it yields CASSWRDHQETQYF.

This clonotype was picked up many times. This chain links TRBV7-2 with TRBJ2-1, with 8 positions matching TRBD2. This CDR3 spans 15 amino acids. Germline-derived CDR1 and CDR2 are SGHTA and FQGNSA. V lost 5 bases and J lost 5; bases outside the gene matches: 8. The CDR3: CASSPGLAKNNEQFF. The CDR3 nucleotides read TGTGCCAGCAGCCCAGGACTAGCTAAGAACAATGAGCAGTTCTTC.

This sequence joins TRBV21-1 and TRBJ2-2; the D call in the table, TRBD2, was not verified against the DNA. TRBV21-1 is assigned pseudogene status. This CDR3 is built from 14 residues. CDR3 DNA: TGTGCCAGCAGCCAGTGGACTGGAACCGGGGAGCTGTTTTTT. Protein product: CASSQWTGTGELFF.

This clonotype was counted many times. This chain links TRBV20-1 with TRBJ2-3; 11 bases fit TRBD2. CDR3 length equals 15 residues. V lost 3 bases, J lost 6 bases, and 8 bases stayed unmatched. The germline V gene encodes CDR1 DFQATT and CDR2 SNEGSKA (reference sequence). CDR3 region: CSARGTSGTLDTQYF. The CDR3 DNA reads as TGCAGTGCTAGGGGGACTAGCGGAACCCTGGATACGCAGTATTTT.

This clonotype was observed many times. This chain links TRBV4-1 with TRBJ2-3, with D possibly TRBD2 on 6 matching bases. V was cut by 5 bases and J by 6 bases, with 30 bases left in between. CDR1 is MGHRA, CDR2 YSYEKL, per germline. This CDR3 has 19 residues. The CDR3 loop reads CASSAQLGLAPRFLDTQYF. CDR3 nucleotides: TGCGCCAGCAGCGCGCAGTTGGGCCTAGCGCCTCGATTCCTGGATACGCAGTATTTT.

This clonotype has a count of ten or more. The V and J genes are TRBV5-1 and TRBJ2-5, with a possible D match to TRBD2 (5 bases). The CDR3 has 14 amino acids. The germline V gene encodes CDR1 SGHRS and CDR2 YFSETQ. The ends were cut back, 0 bases at V and 3 bases at J, with 9 bases in the middle. The CDR3 loop reads CASSLATKEETQYF. The CDR3 DNA follows: TGCGCCAGCAGCTTGGCGACTAAGGAAGAGACCCAGTACTTC.

This clonotype has at least ten counts. The chain recombines TRBV6-5 with TRBJ2-2; D is possibly TRBD2 (6 bases). This CDR3 has 15 residues. V was clipped by 2 bases and J by 2 bases, with 9 bases between them. Germline V gives CDR1 MNHEY, CDR2 SVGAGI. CDR3 protein: CASSYRGLNTGELFF. The CDR3 nucleotides read TGTGCCAGCAGTTACCGGGGACTTAACACCGGGGAGCTGTTTTTT.